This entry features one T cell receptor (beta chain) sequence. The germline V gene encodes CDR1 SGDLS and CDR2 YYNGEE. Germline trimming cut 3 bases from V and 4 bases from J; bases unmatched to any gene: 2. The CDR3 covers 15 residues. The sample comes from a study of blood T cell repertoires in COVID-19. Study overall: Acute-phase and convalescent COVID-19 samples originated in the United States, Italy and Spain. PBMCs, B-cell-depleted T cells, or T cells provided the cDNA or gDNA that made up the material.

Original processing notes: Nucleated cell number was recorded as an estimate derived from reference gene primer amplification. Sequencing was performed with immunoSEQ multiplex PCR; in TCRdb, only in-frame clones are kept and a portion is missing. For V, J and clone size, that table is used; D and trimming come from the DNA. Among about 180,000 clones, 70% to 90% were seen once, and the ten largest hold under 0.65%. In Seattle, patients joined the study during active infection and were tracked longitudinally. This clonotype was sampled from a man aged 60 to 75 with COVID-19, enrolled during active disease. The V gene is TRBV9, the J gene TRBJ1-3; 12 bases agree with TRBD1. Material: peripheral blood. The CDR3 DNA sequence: TGTGCCAGCAGCGCGGGACAGGGGGCCGGAAACACCATATATTTT. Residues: CASSAGQGAGNTIYF.